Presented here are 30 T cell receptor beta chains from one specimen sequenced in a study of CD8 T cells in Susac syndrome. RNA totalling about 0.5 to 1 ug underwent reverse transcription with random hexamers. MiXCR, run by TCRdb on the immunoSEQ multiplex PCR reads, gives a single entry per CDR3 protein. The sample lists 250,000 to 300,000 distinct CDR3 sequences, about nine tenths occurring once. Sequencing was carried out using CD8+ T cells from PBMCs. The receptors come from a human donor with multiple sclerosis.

CDR3 sequence reads: CASRDTGGDGYTF. Here the CDR3 DNA reads TGTGCCAGCAGGGATACAGGGGGCGATGGCTACACCTTC. The chain links TRBV28 to TRBJ1-2; 9 nucleotides agree with TRBD1. In germline, CDR1 is MDHEN, CDR2 SYDVKM. The CDR3 spans 13 residues. Trimming at V came to 6 bases and at J to 6 bases, leaving 5 bases not matched to a gene.

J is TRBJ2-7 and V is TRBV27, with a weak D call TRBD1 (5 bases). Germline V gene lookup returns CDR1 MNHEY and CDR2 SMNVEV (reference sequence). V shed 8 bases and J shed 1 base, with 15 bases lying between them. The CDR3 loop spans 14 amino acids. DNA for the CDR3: TGTGCCAGCGGGCTTGGGGCTTCGTCCTACGAGCAGTACTTC. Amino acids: CASGLGASSYEQYF.

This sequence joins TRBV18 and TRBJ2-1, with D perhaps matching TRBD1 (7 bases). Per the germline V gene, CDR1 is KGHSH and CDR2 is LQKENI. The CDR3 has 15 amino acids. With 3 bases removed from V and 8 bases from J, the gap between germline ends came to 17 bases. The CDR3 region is CASSPPEGAVYEQFF. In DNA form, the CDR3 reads TGTGCCAGCTCACCTCCGGAGGGGGCGGTCTATGAGCAGTTCTTC.

CDR3 amino acids: CASSDSGRTQYF. The CDR3 DNA reads TGTGCCAGCAGTGATTCAGGGAGGACGCAGTATTTT. This chain uses TRBV6-5 with TRBJ2-3; possible D gene TRBD2, 6 bases. V was clipped by 5 bases and J by 9 bases, with 12 bases between them. The CDR3 consists of 12 residues. Germline V gene lookup returns CDR1 MNHEY and CDR2 SVGAGI.

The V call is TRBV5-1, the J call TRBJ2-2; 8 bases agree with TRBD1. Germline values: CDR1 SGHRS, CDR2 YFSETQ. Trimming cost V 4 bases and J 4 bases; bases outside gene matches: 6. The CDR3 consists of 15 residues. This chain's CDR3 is CASSPHRGVTGELFF. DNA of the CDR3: TGCGCCAGCAGCCCGCACAGGGGGGTCACCGGGGAGCTGTTTTTT.

The CDR3 sequence is CASSLVFGDGEQFF. CDR3 sequence (DNA): TGTGCCAGCAGCTTGGTGTTCGGGGACGGTGAGCAGTTCTTC. The J gene is TRBJ2-1, the V gene TRBV5-6; D tentatively fits TRBD1 or TRBD2 (5 bases each). The germline CDR1 and CDR2 sequences are SGHDT and YYEEEE. Trimming pared 0 bases from V and 9 bases from J, leaving 13 bases between. This CDR3 contains 14 residues.

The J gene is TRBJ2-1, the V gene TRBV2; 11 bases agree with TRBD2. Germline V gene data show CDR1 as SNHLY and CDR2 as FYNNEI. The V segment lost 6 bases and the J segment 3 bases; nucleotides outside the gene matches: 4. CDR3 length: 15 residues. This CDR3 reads CASRAGTSGYNEQFF. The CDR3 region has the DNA TGTGCCAGCAGGGCCGGGACTAGCGGCTACAATGAGCAGTTCTTC.

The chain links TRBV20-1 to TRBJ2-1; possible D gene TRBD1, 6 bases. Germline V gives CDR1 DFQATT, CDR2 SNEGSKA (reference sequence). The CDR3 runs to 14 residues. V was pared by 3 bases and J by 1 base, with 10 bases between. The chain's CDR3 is CSARPGTSYNEQFF. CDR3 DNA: TGCAGTGCTAGGCCGGGGACATCCTACAATGAGCAGTTCTTC.

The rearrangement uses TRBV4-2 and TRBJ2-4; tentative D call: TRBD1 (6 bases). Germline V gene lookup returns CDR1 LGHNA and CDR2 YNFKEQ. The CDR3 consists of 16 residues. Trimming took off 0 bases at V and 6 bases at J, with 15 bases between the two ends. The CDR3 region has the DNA TGTGCCAGCAGCCAAGATAGATCGGCAGGGGTAAACATTCAGTACTTC. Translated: CASSQDRSAGVNIQYF.

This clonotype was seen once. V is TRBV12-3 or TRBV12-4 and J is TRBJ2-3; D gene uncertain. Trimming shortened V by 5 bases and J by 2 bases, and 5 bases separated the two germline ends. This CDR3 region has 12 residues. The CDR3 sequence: CASSQNTDTQYF. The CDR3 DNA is TGTGCCAGCAGTCAAAACACAGATACGCAGTATTTT.

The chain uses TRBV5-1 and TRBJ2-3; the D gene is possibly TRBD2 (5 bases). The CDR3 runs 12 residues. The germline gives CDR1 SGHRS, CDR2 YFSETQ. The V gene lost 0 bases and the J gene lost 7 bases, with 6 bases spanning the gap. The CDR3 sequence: CASSLDGNTQYF. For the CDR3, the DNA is TGCGCCAGCAGCTTGGACGGGAATACGCAGTATTTT.

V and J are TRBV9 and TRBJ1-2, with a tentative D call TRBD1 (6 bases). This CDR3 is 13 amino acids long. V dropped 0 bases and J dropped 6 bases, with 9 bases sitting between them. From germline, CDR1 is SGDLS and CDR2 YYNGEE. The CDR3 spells CASSVVPGDGYTF. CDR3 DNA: TGTGCCAGCAGCGTAGTCCCAGGGGATGGCTACACCTTC.

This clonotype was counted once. The CDR3: CASSLGQGATAFF. The CDR3 coding sequence is TGTGCCAGCAGCCTGGGACAGGGGGCAACTGCTTTCTTT. J is TRBJ1-1 and V is TRBV5-5; 12 positions match TRBD1. Unmatched junction bases numbered 6, after V lost 4 bases and J lost 11 bases. The CDR3 consists of 13 residues. Germline-derived CDR1 and CDR2 are SGHKS and YYEKEE (reference sequence).

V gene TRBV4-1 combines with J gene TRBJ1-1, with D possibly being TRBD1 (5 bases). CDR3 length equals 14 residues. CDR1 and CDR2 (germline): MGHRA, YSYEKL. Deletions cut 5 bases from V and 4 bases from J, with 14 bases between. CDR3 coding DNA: TGCGCCAGCAGCGTAACGGAGGGGATCACTGAAGCTTTCTTT. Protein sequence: CASSVTEGITEAFF.

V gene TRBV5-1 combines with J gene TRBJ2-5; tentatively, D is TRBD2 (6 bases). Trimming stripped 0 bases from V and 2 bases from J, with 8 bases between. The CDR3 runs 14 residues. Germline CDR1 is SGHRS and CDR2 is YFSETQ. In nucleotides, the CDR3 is TGCGCCAGCAGCTTGGGACTAGGGCAAGAGACCCAGTACTTC. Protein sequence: CASSLGLGQETQYF.

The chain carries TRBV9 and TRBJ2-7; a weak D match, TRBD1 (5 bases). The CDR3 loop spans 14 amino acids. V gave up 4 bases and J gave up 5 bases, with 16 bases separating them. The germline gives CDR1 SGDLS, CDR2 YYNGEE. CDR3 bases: TGTGCCAGCAGCCCCACCCCTGACAGACACGAGCAGTACTTC. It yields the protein CASSPTPDRHEQYF.

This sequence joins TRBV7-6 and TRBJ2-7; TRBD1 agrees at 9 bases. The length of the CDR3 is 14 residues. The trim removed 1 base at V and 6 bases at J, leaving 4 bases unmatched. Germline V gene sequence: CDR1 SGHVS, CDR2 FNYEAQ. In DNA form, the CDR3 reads TGTGCCAGCAGCTTAGGAGGGACAGGGTTCGAGCAGTACTTC. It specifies CASSLGGTGFEQYF.

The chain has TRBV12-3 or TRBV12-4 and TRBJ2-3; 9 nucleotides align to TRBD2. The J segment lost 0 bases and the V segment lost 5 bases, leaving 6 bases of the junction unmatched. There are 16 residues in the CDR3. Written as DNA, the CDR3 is TGTGCCAGCAGTAGCGGGGGGACCCTTAGCACAGATACGCAGTATTTT. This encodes CASSSGGTLSTDTQYF.

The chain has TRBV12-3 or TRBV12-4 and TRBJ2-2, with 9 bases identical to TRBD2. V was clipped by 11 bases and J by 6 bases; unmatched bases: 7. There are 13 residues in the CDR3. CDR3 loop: CAAPGLASGELFF. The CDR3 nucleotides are TGTGCCGCCCCGGGACTAGCTTCCGGGGAGCTGTTTTTT.

CDR3 sequence reads: CASSPGLAGVGVIVSSYNEQFF. In nucleotides, the CDR3 is TGTGCCAGCAGCCCGGGACTAGCGGGAGTGGGTGTGATCGTTAGCTCCTACAATGAGCAGTTCTTC. The chain links TRBV11-2 to TRBJ2-1; 14 nucleotides match TRBD2. After removal of 5 bases from V and 0 bases from J, the junction contained 18 bases not matched to a gene. Germline loops: CDR1 SGHAT, CDR2 FQNNGV. The CDR3 is 22 amino acids.

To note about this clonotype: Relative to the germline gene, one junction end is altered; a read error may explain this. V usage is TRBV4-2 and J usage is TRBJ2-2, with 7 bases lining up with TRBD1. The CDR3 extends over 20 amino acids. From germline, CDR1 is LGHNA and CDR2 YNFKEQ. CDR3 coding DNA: TGTGCCAGCAGCCAGGCCCCTCGCCCCGACAGCCAGGGGGACACCGGAGAGCTGTTTTTT. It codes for CASSQAPRPDSQGDTGELFF.

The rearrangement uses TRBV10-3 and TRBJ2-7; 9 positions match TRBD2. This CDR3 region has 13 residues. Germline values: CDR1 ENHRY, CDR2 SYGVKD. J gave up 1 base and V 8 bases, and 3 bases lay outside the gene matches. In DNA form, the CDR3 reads TGTGCCATCTCTAGCGGGATTTCCTACGAGCAGTACTTC. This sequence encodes CAISSGISYEQYF.

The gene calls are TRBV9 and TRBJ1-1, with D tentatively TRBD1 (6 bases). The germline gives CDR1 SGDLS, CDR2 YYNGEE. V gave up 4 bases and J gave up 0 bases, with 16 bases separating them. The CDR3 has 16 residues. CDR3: CASSPTGGVMNTEAFF. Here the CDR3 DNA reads TGTGCCAGCAGCCCCACGGGGGGCGTCATGAACACTGAAGCTTTCTTT.

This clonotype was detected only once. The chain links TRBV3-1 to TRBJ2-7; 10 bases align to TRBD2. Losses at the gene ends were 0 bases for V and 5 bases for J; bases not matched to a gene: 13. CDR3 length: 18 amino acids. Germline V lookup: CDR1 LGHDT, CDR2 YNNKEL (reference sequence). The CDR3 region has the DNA TGTGCCAGCAGCCAAGAGCCCTCTAGCGGGGGCATCATCAACGAGCAGTACTTC. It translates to CASSQEPSSGGIINEQYF.

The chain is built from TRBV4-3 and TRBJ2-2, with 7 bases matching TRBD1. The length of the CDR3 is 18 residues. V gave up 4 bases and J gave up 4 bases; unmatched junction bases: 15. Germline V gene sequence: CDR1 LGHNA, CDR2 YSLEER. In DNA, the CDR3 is TGCGCCAGCAGCCCATCCTTAACCGACAGGGCAAGCACCGGGGAGCTGTTTTTT. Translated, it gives CASSPSLTDRASTGELFF.

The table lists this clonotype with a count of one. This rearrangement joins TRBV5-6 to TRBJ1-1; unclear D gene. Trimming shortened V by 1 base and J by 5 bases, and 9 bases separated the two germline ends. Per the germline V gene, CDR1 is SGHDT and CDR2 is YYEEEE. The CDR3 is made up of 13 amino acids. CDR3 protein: CASSLPVATEAFF. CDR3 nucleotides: TGTGCCAGCAGCTTGCCAGTCGCTACTGAAGCTTTCTTT.

CDR3 coding DNA: TGCAGCGTTGAGGTACAGGAGACCCACTTTTACGAGCAGTACTTC. Its protein is CSVEVQETHFYEQYF. The chain employs TRBV29-1 and TRBJ2-7; D may be TRBD1 (5 bases). Germline V gives CDR1 SQVTM, CDR2 ANQGSEA. V dropped 3 bases and J dropped 4 bases, with 19 bases sitting between them. The CDR3 length is 15 residues.

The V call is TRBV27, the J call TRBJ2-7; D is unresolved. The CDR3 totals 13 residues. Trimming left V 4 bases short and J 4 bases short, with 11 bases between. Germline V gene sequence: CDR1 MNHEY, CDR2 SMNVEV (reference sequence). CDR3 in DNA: TGTGCCAGCAGTTCCAAGCAGTGGTACGAGCAGTACTTC. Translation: CASSSKQWYEQYF.

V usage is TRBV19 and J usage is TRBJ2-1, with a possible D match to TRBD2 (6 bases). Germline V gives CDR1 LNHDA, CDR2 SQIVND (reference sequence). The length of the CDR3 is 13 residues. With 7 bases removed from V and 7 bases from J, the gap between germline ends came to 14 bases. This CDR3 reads CASNPGAVNEQFF. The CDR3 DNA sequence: TGTGCCAGTAATCCGGGAGCGGTTAATGAGCAGTTCTTC.

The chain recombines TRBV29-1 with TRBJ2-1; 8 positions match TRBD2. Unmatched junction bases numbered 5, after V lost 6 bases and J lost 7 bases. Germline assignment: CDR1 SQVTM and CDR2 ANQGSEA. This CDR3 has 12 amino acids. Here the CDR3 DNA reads TGCAGCGTACCGGGACTAGGAAATGAGCAGTTCTTC. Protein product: CSVPGLGNEQFF.